The 8 T cell receptor beta chains reported below all come from one sample, sequenced in a study of control samples from healthy donors and cancer patients. Here immunoSEQ multiplex PCR was the method, and the copy in TCRdb shows in-frame clones only, minus some. The sample lists about 190,000 clones; roughly nine tenths were seen once. Specimen: blood. The origin of the receptors is a man aged 25 to 40 in good health.

This chain connects TRBV5-5 to TRBJ1-5; D may be TRBD1 (6 bases). The CDR3 runs 13 residues. V was shortened by 10 bases and J by 2 bases, with 13 bases between the two germline ends. The germline CDR1 and CDR2 sequences are SGHKS and YYEKEE (reference sequence). The CDR3 bases are TGTGCCCGTACAGGGAATGGCAATCAGCCCCAGCATTTT. Translating it yields CARTGNGNQPQHF. Full variable domain (outside the CDR3, taken from reference TRBV5-5 and TRBJ1-5): DAGVTQSPTHLIKTRGQQVTLRCSPISGHKSVSWYQQVLGQGPQFIFQYYEKEERGRGNFPDRFSARQFPNYSSELNVNALLLGDSALYLCARTGNGNQPQHFGDGTRLSIL.

The J gene is TRBJ2-1, the V gene TRBV4-1, with 12 bases fitting TRBD1. Losses at the gene ends were 3 bases for V and 6 bases for J; bases not matched to a gene: 15. CDR1 MGHRA and CDR2 YSYEKL come from the germline V gene. This CDR3 is built from 19 residues. CDR3 sequence reads: CASSHKLGQGALRSNEQFF. CDR3 DNA: TGCGCCAGCAGCCATAAGTTGGGACAGGGGGCCTTAAGAAGCAATGAGCAGTTCTTC.

This rearrangement joins TRBV5-1 to TRBJ2-3, with TRBD2 matching over 8 bases. Germline loops: CDR1 SGHRS, CDR2 YFSETQ. This CDR3 has 15 amino acids. V shed 4 bases, J shed 0 bases, and the junction held 4 bases outside the gene matches. CDR3 DNA sequence: TGCGCCAGCAGCGGCGGGAGGTCTAGCACAGATACGCAGTATTTT. This encodes CASSGGRSSTDTQYF.

The V call is TRBV5-1, the J call TRBJ1-4; 7 bases map to TRBD1. Germline V gene sequence: CDR1 SGHRS, CDR2 YFSETQ. CDR3 length equals 18 residues. V shed 2 bases, J shed 7 bases, and the junction held 17 bases outside the gene matches. Written as DNA, the CDR3 is TGCGCCAGCAGCTTCCTGGGACAGCCCCAGAGGGGAATTGAAAAACTGTTTTTT. Translation gives CASSFLGQPQRGIEKLFF.

The chain is built from TRBV19 and TRBJ1-6; perhaps TRBD1 as D (5 bases). From germline, CDR1 is LNHDA and CDR2 SQIVND (reference sequence). The length of the CDR3 is 16 residues. Trimming took off 7 bases at V and 3 bases at J, with 16 bases between the two ends. CDR3 coding DNA: TGTGCCAGTACCCCACGGGGCGCGGGCTATAATTCACCCCTCCACTTT. Protein product: CASTPRGAGYNSPLHF.

A few counts support this clone. The genes are TRBV7-2 and TRBJ1-5; D perhaps matches TRBD1 (5 bases). This CDR3 is built from 17 residues. Trimming stripped 5 bases from V and 1 base from J, with 18 bases between. Germline lookup yields CDR1 SGHTA and CDR2 FQGNSA. Here the CDR3 reads CASSPSGGTRSNQPQHF. The CDR3 DNA reads TGTGCCAGCAGCCCGAGTGGGGGGACCCGGAGCAATCAGCCCCAGCATTTT. The whole variable domain, remainder taken from reference TRBV7-2 and TRBJ1-5, is GAGVSQSPSNKVTEKGKDVELRCDPISGHTALYWYRQSLGQGLEFLIYFQGNSAPDKSGLPSDRFSAERTGGSVSTLTIQRTQQEDSAVYLCASSPSGGTRSNQPQHFGDGTRLSIL.

The genes are TRBV30 and TRBJ1-2, with D unresolved. Germline loops: CDR1 GTSNPN, CDR2 SVGIG (reference sequence). CDR3 size: 12 residues. V shed 0 bases and J shed 4 bases, with 6 bases lying between them. CDR3: CAWSVSVYGYTF. For the CDR3, the DNA is TGTGCCTGGAGTGTAAGTGTCTATGGCTACACCTTC.

The chain links TRBV7-7 to TRBJ2-3; the D gene is possibly TRBD1 (6 bases). The CDR3 has 14 amino acids. Germline CDR1 and CDR2: SSHAT and FNYEAQ (reference sequence). Deletions cut 4 bases from V and 4 bases from J, with 12 bases between. Here the CDR3 reads CASSSAPGADTQYF. In nucleotides, the CDR3 is TGTGCCAGCAGCTCGGCCCCAGGGGCAGATACGCAGTATTTT.